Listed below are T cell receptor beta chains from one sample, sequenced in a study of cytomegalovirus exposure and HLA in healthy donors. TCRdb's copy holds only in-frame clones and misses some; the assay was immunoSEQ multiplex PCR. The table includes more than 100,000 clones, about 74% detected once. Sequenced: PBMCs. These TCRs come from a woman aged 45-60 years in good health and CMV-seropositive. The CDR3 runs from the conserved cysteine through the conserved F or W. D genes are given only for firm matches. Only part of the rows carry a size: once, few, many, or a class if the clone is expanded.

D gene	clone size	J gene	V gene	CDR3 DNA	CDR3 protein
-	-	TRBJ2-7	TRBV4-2	TGTGCCAGCAGCCAAGACGGAGGGGCCCAGTACGAGCAGTACTTC	CASSQDGGAQYEQYF
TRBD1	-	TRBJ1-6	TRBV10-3	TGTGCCATCAGTGGGGCCGGGACAGGGGGATCACCCCTCCACTTT	CAISGAGTGGSPLHF
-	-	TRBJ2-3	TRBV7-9	TGTGCCAGCACCGTCACAGATACGCAGTATTTT	CASTVTDTQYF
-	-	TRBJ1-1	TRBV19	TGTGCCAGCGGAAGAGGGACTAGCACTGAAGCTTTCTTT	CASGRGTSTEAFF
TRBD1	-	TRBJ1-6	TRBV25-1	TGTGCCAGCAGTGATCCGGACAGGAGCTCCTATAATTCACCCCTCCACTTT	CASSDPDRSSYNSPLHF
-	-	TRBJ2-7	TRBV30	TGTGCCTGGAGTATTTCAGGGCCCTACGAGCAGTACTTC	CAWSISGPYEQYF
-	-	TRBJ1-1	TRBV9	TGTGCCAGCAAGACCCTGTCCGACAAGAACACTGAAGCTTTCTTT	CASKTLSDKNTEAFF
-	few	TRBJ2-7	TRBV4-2	TGTGCCAGCAGCCAAGAGTTGAGGGCCTACGAGCAGTACTTC	CASSQELRAYEQYF
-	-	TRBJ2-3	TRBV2	TGTGCCAGCAGTTACCTAGTTTGGGGCACAGATACGCAGTATTTT	CASSYLVWGTDTQYF
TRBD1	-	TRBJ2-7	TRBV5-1	TGCGCCAGCGCTCCGGGACAGGGAATTAGCATAGACGAGCAGTACTTC	CASAPGQGISIDEQYF
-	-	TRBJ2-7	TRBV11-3	TGTGCCAGCAGCAATTCCGTCGGGAGCGAGCAGTACTTC	CASSNSVGSEQYF
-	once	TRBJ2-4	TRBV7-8	TGTGCCAGCAGCTTGAAACTAGCCAAAAACATTCAGTACTTC	CASSLKLAKNIQYF
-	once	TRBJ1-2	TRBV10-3	TGTGCCATCAGTGATGGTCTAGAGGGTGGCTACACCTTC	CAISDGLEGGYTF
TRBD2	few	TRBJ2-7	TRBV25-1	TGTGCCACCGCGTGGGGGGGCGAGCAGTACTTC	CATAWGGEQYF
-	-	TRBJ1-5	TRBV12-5	TGTGCTAGTGGTTTCGGTGGGCAGGTCCCCAATCAGCCCCAGCATTTT	CASGFGGQVPNQPQHF
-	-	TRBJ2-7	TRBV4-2	TGTGCCAGCAGCCAAGCCGACGCAGGCCTATCCTACGAGCAGTACTTC	CASSQADAGLSYEQYF
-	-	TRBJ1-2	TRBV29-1	TGCAGCGTTGACGTCCGGAACTATGGCTACACCTTC	CSVDVRNYGYTF
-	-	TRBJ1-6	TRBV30	TGTGCCTGGAGCGAAAGTTCTCGGTCACCCCTCCACTTT	CAWSESSRSPLHF
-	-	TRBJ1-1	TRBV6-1	TGTGCCAGCAGTGAGCCAGGGCGGAACACTGAAGCTTTCTTT	CASSEPGRNTEAFF
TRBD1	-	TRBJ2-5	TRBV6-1	TGTGCCAGCAGTTCGACAGGGGGAAGAGAAGAGACCCAGTACTTC	CASSSTGGREETQYF
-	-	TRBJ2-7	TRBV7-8	TGTGCCAGCAGCTTAGAGGCAGGGTCCGCCTACGAGCAGTACTTC	CASSLEAGSAYEQYF
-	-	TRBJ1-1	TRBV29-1	TGCAGCGCGCGGAACACTGAAGCTTTCTTT	CSARNTEAFF
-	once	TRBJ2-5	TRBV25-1	TGTGCCAGCAGGGAGACAGCAGAAGAGACCCAGTACTTC	CASRETAEETQYF
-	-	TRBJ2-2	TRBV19	TGTGCCAGCACCTCCCGGGGGTGGGCCGGGGAGCTGTTTTTT	CASTSRGWAGELFF
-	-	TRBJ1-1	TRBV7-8	TGTGCCAGCAGCTTAGGGCGGCTGGGCACTGAAGCTTTCTTT	CASSLGRLGTEAFF
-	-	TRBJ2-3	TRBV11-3	TGTGCCAGCAGCTTAGCGGGACACCGCACAGATACGCAGTATTTT	CASSLAGHRTDTQYF
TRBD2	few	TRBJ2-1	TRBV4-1	TGCGCCAGCAGCCGCATACTAGCGGGGGGGCGCAATGAGCAGTTCTTC	CASSRILAGGRNEQFF
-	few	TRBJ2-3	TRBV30	TGTGCCTATCGGGTTGGGACAGATACGCAGTATTTT	CAYRVGTDTQYF
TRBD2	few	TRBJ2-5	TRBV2	TGTGCCAGCAGTGGGACTAGCGGGGGTGGGGAGACCCAGTACTTC	CASSGTSGGGETQYF
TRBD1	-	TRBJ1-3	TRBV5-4	TGTGCCAGCAGCGGGACAGTTTCTGGAAACACCATATATTTT	CASSGTVSGNTIYF
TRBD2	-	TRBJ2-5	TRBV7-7	TGTGCTAGCAGCTTAGGCGGGGGGGGAAAGACCCAGTACTTC	CASSLGGGGKTQYF
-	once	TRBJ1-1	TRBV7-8	TGTGCCAGCAGCTTAGTGCGGACAGTGAACACTGAAGCTTTCTTT	CASSLVRTVNTEAFF
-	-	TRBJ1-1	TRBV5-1	TGCGCCAGCAGCCCCGGGACAAACACTGAAGCTTTCTTT	CASSPGTNTEAFF
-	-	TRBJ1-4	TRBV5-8	TGTGCCAGCAGCCGGCGGGTAATCATAAGGGAAAAACTGTTTTTT	CASSRRVIIREKLFF
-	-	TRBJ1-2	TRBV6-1	TGTGCCAGCAGTGAAGGGAGTATCTATGGCTACACCTTC	CASSEGSIYGYTF
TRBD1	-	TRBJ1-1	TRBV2	TGTGCCAGCACTTACCAGGGGGCAGGTGAAGCTTTCTTT	CASTYQGAGEAFF
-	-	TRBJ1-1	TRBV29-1	TGCAGCGCTTTAGGACAGTTGAACACTGAAGCTTTCTTT	CSALGQLNTEAFF
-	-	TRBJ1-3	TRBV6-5	TGTGCCAGCAAGTCAGGGGTCGGAAACACCATATATTTT	CASKSGVGNTIYF
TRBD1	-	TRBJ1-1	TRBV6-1	TGTGCCAGCAGTCCATGGGACAGATCATTCACTGAAGCTTTCTTT	CASSPWDRSFTEAFF
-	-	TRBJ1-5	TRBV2	TGTGCCAGCAACAGTCGCGACGGCACCAATCAGCCCCAGCATTTT	CASNSRDGTNQPQHF
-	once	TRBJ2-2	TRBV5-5	TGTGCCAGCAGCTGGGGGGCCGGGGAGCTGTTTTTT	CASSWGAGELFF
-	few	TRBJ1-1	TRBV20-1	TGCAGTGCCACACAGACCGCTGAAGCTTTCTTT	CSATQTAEAFF
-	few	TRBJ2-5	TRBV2	TGTGCCAGCCTACGGGAGTACCAAGAGACCCAGTACTTC	CASLREYQETQYF
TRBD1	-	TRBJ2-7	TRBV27	TGTGCCAGCAGTTTTCGACAGGGCCCGTACGAGCAGTACTTC	CASSFRQGPYEQYF
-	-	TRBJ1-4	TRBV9	TGTGCCAGCAGCGCGAATACCGGGGAGAATGAAAAACTGTTTTTT	CASSANTGENEKLFF
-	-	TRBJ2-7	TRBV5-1	TGCGCCAGCAGCTCGGGGTGGGGTGGGAACTACGAGCAGTACTTC	CASSSGWGGNYEQYF
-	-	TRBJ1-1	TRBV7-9	TGTTCCAGCAGTCACGACTTCGCTGAAGCTTTCTTT	CSSSHDFAEAFF
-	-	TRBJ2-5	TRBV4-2	TGTGCCAGCAGCTCGGGGGAACAAGAGACCCAGTACTTC	CASSSGEQETQYF
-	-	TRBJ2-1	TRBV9	TGTGCCAGCAGCGGGCGGGGAAGGGGCTCCTACAATGAGCAGTTCTTC	CASSGRGRGSYNEQFF
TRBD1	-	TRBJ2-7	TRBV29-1	TGCAGCGTCTCCGGACAGGCCGCCTACGAGCAGTACTTC	CSVSGQAAYEQYF